The next 6 T cell receptor beta chains were all read from a single sample in a study of OX40 agonist ivuxolimab in advanced cancers. Here immunoSEQ multiplex PCR was the method, and the copy in TCRdb shows in-frame clones only, minus some. Of some 70,000 clones in the sample, roughly 90% were seen once. The material sequenced was CD4+ or CD8+ T cells sorted from blood, taken in a trial of the OX40 agonist ivuxolimab. The receptors here all came from an adult with an advanced solid tumor such as melanoma, head and neck, liver or kidney cancer.

J is TRBJ2-1 and V is TRBV2; D may be TRBD1 (6 bases). CDR3 length: 13 residues. V was cut by 8 bases and J by 5 bases, with 13 bases left in between. Germline CDR1 is SNHLY and CDR2 is FYNNEI. This CDR3 reads CASDRIPDNEQFF. The CDR3, as DNA: TGTGCCAGCGACAGGATACCAGACAATGAGCAGTTCTTC.

This chain links TRBV5-1 with TRBJ2-1, with TRBD2 identical over 9 bases. Germline V CDR1 and CDR2: SGHRS, YFSETQ. There are 16 residues in the CDR3. After removal of 3 bases from V and 9 bases from J, the junction contained 13 bases not matched to a gene. CDR3 nucleotide sequence: TGCGCCAGCAGCTCCACCCTAGCGGGACTTTCCGGTGAGCAGTTCTTC. It is translated as CASSSTLAGLSGEQFF.

The chain is built from TRBV5-1 and TRBJ1-5; possible D gene TRBD1, 6 bases. The CDR3 runs to 15 residues. Germline V gene sequence: CDR1 SGHRS, CDR2 YFSETQ. The V end was cut by 2 bases, the J end by 0 bases, with 9 bases between. This chain's CDR3 is CASSLQGLSNQPQHF. The CDR3 region has the DNA TGCGCCAGCAGCTTACAGGGTCTTAGCAATCAGCCCCAGCATTTT. Together with reference TRBV5-1 and TRBJ1-5, the CDR3 gives the full variable domain: KAGVTQTPRYLIKTRGQQVTLSCSPISGHRSVSWYQQTPGQGLQFLFEYFSETQRNKGNFPGRFSGRQFSNSRSEMNVSTLELGDSALYLCASSLQGLSNQPQHFGDGTRLSIL.

The chain uses TRBV5-1 and TRBJ1-4; 9 nucleotides align to TRBD1. The V gene end was trimmed by 3 bases and the J gene end by 11 bases; junction bases not matched to a gene: 8. This CDR3 spans 14 amino acids. Germline CDR1 reads SGHRS; CDR2 reads YFSETQ. In DNA form, the CDR3 reads TGCGCCAGCAGCTCGGGACAGGGTGAGGGTAAACTGTTTTTT. Its translation is CASSSGQGEGKLFF.

The chain combines TRBV27 with TRBJ2-1, with D possibly TRBD1 on 5 matching bases. CDR1 is MNHEY, CDR2 SMNVEV, per germline (reference sequence). This CDR3 is built from 15 residues. V lost 7 bases, J lost 0 bases, and 13 bases lay in between. CDR3 protein: CASTDSFSSYNEQFF. CDR3 DNA sequence: TGTGCCAGCACCGACAGCTTTAGCTCCTACAATGAGCAGTTCTTC.

The chain carries TRBV5-1 and TRBJ1-1; 7 bases match TRBD1. The CDR3 consists of 13 residues. Germline V gene data show CDR1 as SGHRS and CDR2 as YFSETQ. With 9 bases clipped from V and 1 base from J, the junction kept 6 bases outside the gene matches. The CDR3 DNA reads as TGCGCCACCCAGGGACAGTCGAACACTGAAGCTTTCTTT. Translated: CATQGQSNTEAFF.